These 11 T cell receptor beta chains share one sample of origin, sequenced in a study of long-term antiretroviral therapy in people with HIV (dated by TCRdb to the early 2020s). Sequencing of the TRB variable region was done with the immunoSEQ hsTCRB v3.0 assay at survey level resolution. As stored in TCRdb, this immuneACCESS dataset retains in-frame rearrangements with V and J assigned. A fraction of the clones does not appear; measured against another copy, unresolved V genes explain less than half of the discrepancy, and the remainder lacks a known reason. Present in this sample are under 20,000 clones, about four fifths of which were seen just once. Jointly, the top ten make up approximately 15% of the sample. This specimen was unsorted PBMCs, taken 3.2 to 3.4 years after starting antiretroviral therapy. These receptors all come from a woman aged 40 to 50 with HIV.

The rearrangement joins TRBV7-9 to TRBJ1-1; TRBD1 might be the D (6 bases). The length of the CDR3 is 18 residues. Looked up from germline, CDR1 is SEHNR and CDR2 is FQNEAQ (reference sequence). V was pared by 5 bases and J by 2 bases, with 24 bases between. The CDR3 DNA reads as TGTGCCAGCAGCACCCCCGGAGGGACAACGGAGAGTAACACTGAAGCTTTCTTT. This translates into CASSTPGGTTESNTEAFF.

This chain connects TRBV7-9 to TRBJ1-2; D is unclear. The germline CDR1 and CDR2 sequences are SEHNR and FQNEAQ (reference sequence). Trimming removed 0 bases from V and 4 bases from J, with 6 bases in between. The CDR3 has 13 residues. The CDR3 nucleotides read TGTGCCAGCAGCTTAGCCGGACCCTATGGCTACACCTTC. Translated, it gives CASSLAGPYGYTF.

The chain has TRBV10-3 and TRBJ2-7; 7 nucleotides line up with TRBD1. This CDR3 comprises 13 residues. CDR1 is ENHRY, CDR2 SYGVKD, per germline. V lost 8 bases and J lost 0; bases outside the gene matches: 4. DNA of the CDR3: TGTGCCATCGGACAGGCCAGCTCCTACGAGCAGTACTTC. It translates to CAIGQASSYEQYF.

The chain joins TRBV30 to TRBJ1-1; tentatively, D is TRBD1 (5 bases). V was cut by 0 bases and J by 8 bases, with 22 bases left in between. In germline, CDR1 is GTSNPN, CDR2 SVGIG (reference sequence). CDR3 length equals 16 residues. The CDR3 sequence is CAWSVISGGIAFEAFF. CDR3 DNA: TGTGCCTGGAGTGTGATTTCCGGGGGGATAGCTTTCGAAGCTTTCTTT.

CDR3 protein: CASSQDPGDSGNTIYF. CDR3 sequence (DNA): TGCGCCAGCAGCCAAGATCCTGGAGACTCTGGAAACACCATATATTTT. The J gene is TRBJ1-3, the V gene TRBV4-3; no firm D call. The CDR3 has 16 amino acids. In germline, CDR1 is LGHNA, CDR2 YSLEER. Trimming left V 0 bases short and J 0 bases short, with 9 bases between.

This chain uses TRBV6-5 with TRBJ2-7, with TRBD1 matching 9 bases. The junction had 5 bases not matched to a gene; V was cut back by 2 bases and J by 3 bases. From germline, CDR1 is MNHEY and CDR2 SVGAGI. The CDR3 length is 15 residues. CDR3 sequence: CASSYDRGYNYEQYF. The DNA for the CDR3 is TGTGCCAGCAGTTACGACAGGGGGTATAACTACGAGCAGTACTTC.

This clone was detected once. The V gene is TRBV4-1, the J gene TRBJ1-2; tentatively, D is TRBD1 (5 bases). V shed 3 bases and J shed 7 bases, with 15 bases lying between them. Looked up from germline, CDR1 is MGHRA and CDR2 is YSYEKL. The CDR3 is 14 residues long. The CDR3 here is CASSHRGKESGYTF. In nucleotides, the CDR3 is TGCGCCAGCAGCCATAGGGGCAAAGAAAGTGGCTACACCTTC.

This clone was seen only a few times. The J gene is TRBJ2-5, the V gene TRBV9; TRBD1 is a possible D gene (6 bases). The germline V gene encodes CDR1 SGDLS and CDR2 YYNGEE. Trimming pared 0 bases from V and 0 bases from J, leaving 12 bases between. The CDR3 spans 16 residues. The CDR3 DNA follows: TGTGCCAGCAGCGTAGAAGGCGACAGGTACCAAGAGACCCAGTACTTC. Translating gives CASSVEGDRYQETQYF.

This rearrangement joins TRBV7-9 to TRBJ1-2, with TRBD1 identical over 11 bases. Germline loops: CDR1 SEHNR, CDR2 FQNEAQ (reference sequence). The V gene end was trimmed by 4 bases and the J gene end by 5 bases; junction bases not matched to a gene: 15. There are 18 residues in the CDR3. CDR3 bases: TGTGCCAGCAGCTCCTTGAACCGGGACAGGGGGAGTGGATATGGCTACACCTTC. This codes for CASSSLNRDRGSGYGYTF.

The chain combines TRBV10-3 with TRBJ1-1, with 8 bases that match TRBD1. Trimming removed 5 bases from V and 3 bases from J; junction bases left unmatched: 8. Germline V gene data show CDR1 as ENHRY and CDR2 as SYGVKD. The CDR3 runs to 15 residues. The CDR3 DNA sequence: TGTGCCATCAGTAGGTCGGACAGGGTGGACACTGAAGCTTTCTTT. It specifies CAISRSDRVDTEAFF.

This clone was detected only once. This chain connects TRBV27 to TRBJ2-7; TRBD2 is a possible D gene (6 bases). Germline V gives CDR1 MNHEY, CDR2 SMNVEV (reference sequence). V was trimmed by 2 bases and J by 6 bases, leaving 17 bases between them. The CDR3 is 15 residues long. In nucleotides, the CDR3 is TGTGCCAGCAGTTTAATGGGGGAACGGAGGGGCGAGCAGTACTTC. This codes for CASSLMGERRGEQYF.